The T cell receptor beta chain described here comes from a study of CD8 T cells in ankylosing spondylitis. On this clonotype itself: Its antigen remains unidentified.

The CDR3 contains 13 residues. From germline, CDR1 is SQVTM and CDR2 ANQGSEA. With V trimmed by 8 bases and J by 9 bases, 7 bases remained unmatched. General observations from the study: Those disease-linked clones were CD8+; they were also relatively rare in peripheral blood. Ankylosing spondylitis blood appeared to carry a characteristic TCR beta motif of seven to nine highly homologous variants. Reportedly, significant enrichment of disease-linked clones occurred in matched ankylosing spondylitis synovial fluid. Prior literature has documented some motif variants in synovial fluid and blood from reactive arthritis.

Quantitative 5'-RACE with molecular barcodes produced the TCR beta libraries. Using its own MiXCR run on the 5' RACE reads, TCRdb lists one record per CDR3 protein. The sample holds hundreds of thousands of distinct CDR3 sequences, approximately 12% seen once. Specimen: blood, either unsorted or a sorted T cell fraction (not recorded which). The gene calls are TRBV29-1 and TRBJ2-1, with 13 bases that match TRBD2. This TCR was recovered from a male donor with ankylosing spondylitis. Here the CDR3 DNA reads TGCAGCATCAAACGGACTAGCGGGGGTGAGCAGTTCTTC. This gives the protein CSIKRTSGGEQFF.